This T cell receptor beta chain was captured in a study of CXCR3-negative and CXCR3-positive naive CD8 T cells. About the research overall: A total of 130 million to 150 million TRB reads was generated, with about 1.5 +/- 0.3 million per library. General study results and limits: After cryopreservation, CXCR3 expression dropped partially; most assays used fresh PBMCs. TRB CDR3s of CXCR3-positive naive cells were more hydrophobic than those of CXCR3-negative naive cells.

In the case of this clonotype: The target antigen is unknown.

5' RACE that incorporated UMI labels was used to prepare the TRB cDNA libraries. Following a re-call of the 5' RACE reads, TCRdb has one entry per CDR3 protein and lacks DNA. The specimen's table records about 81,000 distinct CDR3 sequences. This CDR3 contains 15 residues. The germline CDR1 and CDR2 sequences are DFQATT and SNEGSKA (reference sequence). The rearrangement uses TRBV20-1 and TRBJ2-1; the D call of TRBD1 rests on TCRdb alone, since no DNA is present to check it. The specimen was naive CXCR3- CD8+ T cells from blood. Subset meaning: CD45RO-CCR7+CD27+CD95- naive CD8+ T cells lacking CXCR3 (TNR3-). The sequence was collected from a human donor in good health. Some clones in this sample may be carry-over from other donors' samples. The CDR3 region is CSARDLDRVRNEQFF.